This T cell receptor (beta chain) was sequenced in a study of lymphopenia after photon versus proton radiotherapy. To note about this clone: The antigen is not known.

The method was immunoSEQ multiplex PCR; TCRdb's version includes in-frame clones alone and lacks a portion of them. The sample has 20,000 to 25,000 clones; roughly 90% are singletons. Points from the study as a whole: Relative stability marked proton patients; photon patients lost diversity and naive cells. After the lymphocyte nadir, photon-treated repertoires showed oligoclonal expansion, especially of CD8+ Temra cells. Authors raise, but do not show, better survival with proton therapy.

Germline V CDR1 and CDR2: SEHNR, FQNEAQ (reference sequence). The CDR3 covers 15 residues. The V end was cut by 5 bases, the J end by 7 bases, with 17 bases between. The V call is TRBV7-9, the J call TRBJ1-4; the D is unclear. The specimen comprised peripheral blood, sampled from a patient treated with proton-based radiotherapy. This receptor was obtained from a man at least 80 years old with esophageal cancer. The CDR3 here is CASSAGRASGEKLFF. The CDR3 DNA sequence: TGTGCCAGCAGCGCAGGAAGGGCATCGGGTGAAAAACTGTTTTTT.